This is a list of T cell receptor beta chains from one sample in a study of CD8 T cells in ankylosing spondylitis. Via MiXCR, TCRdb re-called the 5' RACE reads, giving one row per CDR3 protein. The repertoire includes more than 200,000 distinct CDR3 sequences, 24% of them detected once, and 0.5% to 0.75% sits in the top ten. Specimen: blood, either unsorted or a sorted T cell fraction (not recorded which). The receptors originated from a male donor with ankylosing spondylitis or in good health (not recorded which). The CDR3 runs from the conserved cysteine through the conserved F or W. The D gene is left open where the match is weak. Size tells how often a clone was seen (once, few, many) or the class of an expanded clone, and some rows leave it out.

v_gene: TRBV5-5; abundance: NA; j_gene: TRBJ1-4; d_gene: TRBD1; CDR3aa: CASSLVTGSEKLFF; CDR3nt: TGTGCCAGCAGCTTGGTGACAGGGAGTGAAAAACTGTTTTTT
v_gene: TRBV27; abundance: many; j_gene: TRBJ1-2; d_gene: TRBD1; CDR3aa: CASSLIVGQGSYGYTF; CDR3nt: TGTGCCAGCAGTTTAATAGTAGGACAGGGCTCCTATGGCTACACCTTC
v_gene: TRBV10-3; abundance: NA; j_gene: TRBJ1-4; d_gene: TRBD1; CDR3aa: CAISRQGGTNEKLFF; CDR3nt: TGTGCCATCAGTAGACAGGGCGGAACTAATGAAAAACTGTTTTTT
v_gene: TRBV5-5; abundance: NA; j_gene: TRBJ2-1; d_gene: NA; CDR3aa: CASSFWTAYNEQFF; CDR3nt: TGTGCCAGCAGCTTTTGGACTGCCTACAATGAGCAGTTCTTC
v_gene: TRBV20-1; abundance: few; j_gene: TRBJ2-3; d_gene: NA; CDR3aa: CSARLPTDTQYF; CDR3nt: TGCAGTGCTAGACTCCCCACAGATACGCAGTATTTT
v_gene: TRBV10-1; abundance: NA; j_gene: TRBJ2-6; d_gene: NA; CDR3aa: CASSEESVSGANVLTF; CDR3nt: TGCGCCAGCAGTGAGGAAAGTGTCTCTGGGGCCAACGTCCTGACTTTC
v_gene: TRBV29-1; abundance: many; j_gene: TRBJ2-1; d_gene: TRBD1; CDR3aa: CSALRTGRHNEQFF; CDR3nt: TGCAGCGCGTTGAGGACAGGGAGACACAATGAGCAGTTCTTC
v_gene: TRBV5-1; abundance: many; j_gene: TRBJ2-1; d_gene: TRBD1; CDR3aa: CASSRGDRGTSYNEQFF; CDR3nt: TGCGCCAGCAGCCGGGGGGACAGGGGCACCTCCTACAATGAGCAGTTCTTC
v_gene: TRBV18; abundance: NA; j_gene: TRBJ2-5; d_gene: NA; CDR3aa: CASSQGRRETQYF; CDR3nt: TGTGCCAGCTCGCAGGGTCGGCGGGAGACCCAGTACTTC
v_gene: TRBV12-5; abundance: NA; j_gene: TRBJ2-3; d_gene: TRBD1; CDR3aa: CASGLGQGGTDTQYF; CDR3nt: TGTGCTAGTGGTTTGGGGCAGGGGGGCACAGATACGCAGTATTTT
v_gene: TRBV10-3; abundance: few; j_gene: TRBJ2-3; d_gene: TRBD2; CDR3aa: CAIAAGGSTDTQYF; CDR3nt: TGTGCCATCGCTGCGGGGGGTAGCACAGATACGCAGTATTTT
v_gene: TRBV4-2; abundance: NA; j_gene: TRBJ2-3; d_gene: TRBD2; CDR3aa: CASSQGLAGGLSTDTQYF; CDR3nt: TGTGCCAGCAGCCAGGGACTAGCGGGGGGCCTTAGCACAGATACGCAGTATTTT
v_gene: TRBV12-3/TRBV12-4; abundance: many; j_gene: TRBJ2-7; d_gene: TRBD1; CDR3aa: CASSLWDRSHEQYF; CDR3nt: TGTGCCAGCAGTTTATGGGACAGGTCCCACGAGCAGTACTTC
v_gene: TRBV24-1; abundance: many; j_gene: TRBJ1-1; d_gene: NA; CDR3aa: CATSDHGADTEAFF; CDR3nt: TGTGCCACCAGTGACCATGGGGCAGACACTGAAGCTTTCTTT
v_gene: TRBV7-2; abundance: NA; j_gene: TRBJ2-7; d_gene: NA; CDR3aa: CASSFRGPYEQYF; CDR3nt: TGTGCCAGCAGCTTCCGGGGGCCCTACGAGCAGTACTTC
v_gene: TRBV29-1; abundance: NA; j_gene: TRBJ2-2; d_gene: TRBD1; CDR3aa: CSAGTGGDGELFF; CDR3nt: TGCAGCGCCGGGACAGGGGGTGACGGGGAGCTGTTTTTT
v_gene: TRBV20-1; abundance: many; j_gene: TRBJ2-3; d_gene: TRBD2; CDR3aa: CSAEGSGGLPTDTQYF; CDR3nt: TGCAGTGCCGAAGGGAGCGGGGGACTTCCGACAGATACGCAGTATTTT
v_gene: TRBV27; abundance: few; j_gene: TRBJ2-3; d_gene: NA; CDR3aa: CASSLSFLSTDTQYF; CDR3nt: TGTGCCAGCAGTTTATCCTTCCTGAGCACAGATACGCAGTATTTT
v_gene: TRBV12-3/TRBV12-4; abundance: many; j_gene: TRBJ1-4; d_gene: NA; CDR3aa: CASSFGAGYEKLFF; CDR3nt: TGTGCCAGCAGTTTCGGGGCAGGGTATGAAAAACTGTTTTTT
v_gene: TRBV15; abundance: many; j_gene: TRBJ2-2; d_gene: NA; CDR3aa: CATSRDLNTGELFF; CDR3nt: TGTGCCACCAGCAGGGACTTAAACACCGGGGAGCTGTTTTTT
v_gene: TRBV12-3/TRBV12-4; abundance: many; j_gene: TRBJ1-3; d_gene: NA; CDR3aa: CASSRDSPGNTIYF; CDR3nt: TGTGCCAGCAGCAGAGACAGTCCTGGAAACACCATATATTTT
v_gene: TRBV12-3/TRBV12-4; abundance: few; j_gene: TRBJ2-3; d_gene: NA; CDR3aa: CASSLSRIPDTQYF; CDR3nt: TGTGCCAGCAGCCTTAGTAGGATCCCAGATACGCAGTATTTT
v_gene: TRBV7-3; abundance: NA; j_gene: TRBJ2-1; d_gene: TRBD2; CDR3aa: CASSPGWGGSYNEQFF; CDR3nt: TGTGCCAGCAGCCCTGGTTGGGGGGGCTCCTACAATGAGCAGTTCTTC
v_gene: TRBV20-1; abundance: NA; j_gene: TRBJ2-1; d_gene: TRBD1; CDR3aa: CSARPGGRYNEQFF; CDR3nt: TGCAGTGCTAGACCAGGGGGACGGTACAATGAGCAGTTCTTC
v_gene: TRBV29-1; abundance: many; j_gene: TRBJ1-2; d_gene: TRBD1; CDR3aa: CSVEDASGQGNYGYTF; CDR3nt: TGCAGCGTTGAAGATGCGTCCGGACAGGGAAACTATGGCTACACCTTC
v_gene: TRBV5-1; abundance: many; j_gene: TRBJ2-7; d_gene: TRBD1; CDR3aa: CASSPTGTGHEQYF; CDR3nt: TGCGCCAGCAGCCCCACAGGGACAGGGCACGAGCAGTACTTC
v_gene: TRBV20-1; abundance: many; j_gene: TRBJ2-5; d_gene: TRBD2; CDR3aa: CSARAYTAGGRQETQYF; CDR3nt: TGCAGTGCTAGAGCCTATACGGCGGGGGGACGCCAAGAGACCCAGTACTTC
v_gene: TRBV20-1; abundance: NA; j_gene: TRBJ2-5; d_gene: TRBD1; CDR3aa: CSGTVGETQYF; CDR3nt: TGCAGCGGGACAGTCGGAGAGACCCAGTACTTC
v_gene: TRBV20-1; abundance: few; j_gene: TRBJ2-7; d_gene: TRBD2; CDR3aa: CSASERGSSYEQYF; CDR3nt: TGCAGTGCTAGCGAGCGGGGGAGCTCCTACGAGCAGTACTTC
v_gene: TRBV29-1; abundance: few; j_gene: TRBJ2-1; d_gene: NA; CDR3aa: CSVEGTIGGEQFF; CDR3nt: TGCAGCGTTGAAGGGACCATAGGAGGCGAGCAGTTCTTC
v_gene: TRBV5-1; abundance: NA; j_gene: TRBJ2-3; d_gene: TRBD2; CDR3aa: CASSLAGTSGASDTQYF; CDR3nt: TGCGCCAGCAGCTTAGCCGGGACTAGCGGGGCTTCAGATACGCAGTATTTT
v_gene: TRBV20-1; abundance: many; j_gene: TRBJ2-3; d_gene: NA; CDR3aa: CSAASIFTDTQYF; CDR3nt: TGCAGTGCTGCCTCAATTTTCACAGATACGCAGTATTTT
v_gene: TRBV5-1; abundance: NA; j_gene: TRBJ2-7; d_gene: NA; CDR3aa: CASSLWPPYEQYF; CDR3nt: TGCGCCAGCAGCTTGTGGCCACCCTACGAGCAGTACTTC
v_gene: TRBV27; abundance: many; j_gene: TRBJ2-1; d_gene: NA; CDR3aa: CASSRGASSYNEQFF; CDR3nt: TGTGCCAGCAGCCGGGGGGCCAGCTCCTACAATGAGCAGTTCTTC
v_gene: TRBV10-2; abundance: many; j_gene: TRBJ2-3; d_gene: NA; CDR3aa: CASSETDGRHTQYF; CDR3nt: TGCGCCAGCAGTGAGACCGACGGGCGGCATACGCAGTATTTT
v_gene: TRBV10-1; abundance: many; j_gene: TRBJ2-2; d_gene: NA; CDR3aa: CASSAGGGTGELFF; CDR3nt: TGCGCCAGCAGCGCCGGGGGTGGGACCGGGGAGCTGTTTTTT
v_gene: TRBV5-1; abundance: few; j_gene: TRBJ1-1; d_gene: NA; CDR3aa: CASSFGSNTEAFF; CDR3nt: TGCGCCAGCAGCTTCGGGTCGAACACTGAAGCTTTCTTT
v_gene: TRBV29-1; abundance: NA; j_gene: TRBJ2-6; d_gene: NA; CDR3aa: CSVLQGSGANVLTF; CDR3nt: TGCAGCGTTTTACAGGGCTCTGGGGCCAACGTCCTGACTTTC
v_gene: TRBV5-1; abundance: NA; j_gene: TRBJ2-1; d_gene: NA; CDR3aa: CASSWGWQGEQFF; CDR3nt: TGCGCCAGCAGCTGGGGTTGGCAGGGTGAGCAGTTCTTC
v_gene: TRBV12-3/TRBV12-4; abundance: once; j_gene: TRBJ1-2; d_gene: TRBD1; CDR3aa: CASSFGQAGYGYTF; CDR3nt: TGTGCCAGCAGTTTCGGACAGGCAGGGTATGGCTACACCTTC
v_gene: TRBV20-1; abundance: few; j_gene: TRBJ2-2; d_gene: TRBD2; CDR3aa: CSAREWAGGNTGELFF; CDR3nt: TGCAGTGCTAGAGAGTGGGCGGGGGGTAACACCGGGGAGCTGTTTTTT
v_gene: TRBV7-3; abundance: NA; j_gene: TRBJ1-1; d_gene: NA; CDR3aa: CASSLLAGQGTEAFF; CDR3nt: TGTGCCAGCAGCTTACTTGCTGGCCAAGGAACTGAAGCTTTCTTT
v_gene: TRBV20-1; abundance: few; j_gene: TRBJ2-7; d_gene: NA; CDR3aa: CSARLRLALEQYF; CDR3nt: TGCAGTGCTAGACTTCGCCTAGCCCTCGAGCAGTACTTC
v_gene: TRBV6-1; abundance: few; j_gene: TRBJ2-7; d_gene: TRBD1; CDR3aa: CASGVRDRDEQYF; CDR3nt: TGTGCCAGCGGGGTTAGGGACAGGGACGAGCAGTACTTC
v_gene: TRBV12-3/TRBV12-4; abundance: NA; j_gene: TRBJ2-1; d_gene: NA; CDR3aa: CASSFGDNEQFF; CDR3nt: TGTGCCAGCAGTTTTGGAGATAATGAGCAGTTCTTC